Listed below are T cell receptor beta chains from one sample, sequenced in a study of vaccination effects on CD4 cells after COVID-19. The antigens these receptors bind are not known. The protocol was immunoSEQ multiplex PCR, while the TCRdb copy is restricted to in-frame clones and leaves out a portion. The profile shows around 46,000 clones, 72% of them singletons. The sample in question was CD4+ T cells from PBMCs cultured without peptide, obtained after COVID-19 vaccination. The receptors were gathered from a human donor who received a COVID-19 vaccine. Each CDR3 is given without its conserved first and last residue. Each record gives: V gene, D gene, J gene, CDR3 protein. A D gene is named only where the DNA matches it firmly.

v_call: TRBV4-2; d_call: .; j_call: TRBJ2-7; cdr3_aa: ASSQDPSAGYEQY
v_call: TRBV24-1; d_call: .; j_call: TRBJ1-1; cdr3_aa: ATSGKGNTEAF
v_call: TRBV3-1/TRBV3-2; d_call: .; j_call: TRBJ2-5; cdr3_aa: ASSQELMQHQETQY
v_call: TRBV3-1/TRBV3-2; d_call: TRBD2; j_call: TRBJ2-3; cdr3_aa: ASSQGTSGNTQY
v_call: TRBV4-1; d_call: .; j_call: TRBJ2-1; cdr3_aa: ASSQDRDSGLPSYNEQF
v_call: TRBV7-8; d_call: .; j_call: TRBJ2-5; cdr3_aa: ASSLGRVTQETQY
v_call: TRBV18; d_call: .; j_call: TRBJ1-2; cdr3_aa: ASSEDVRYGYT
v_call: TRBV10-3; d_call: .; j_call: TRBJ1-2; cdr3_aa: ATPGGDNYGYT
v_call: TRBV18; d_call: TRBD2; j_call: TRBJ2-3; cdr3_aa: ASSPRLAGATDTQY
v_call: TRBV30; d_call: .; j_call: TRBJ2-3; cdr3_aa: AWSQTGAGTDTQY
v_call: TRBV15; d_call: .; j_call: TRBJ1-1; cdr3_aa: ATSRDGGKAF
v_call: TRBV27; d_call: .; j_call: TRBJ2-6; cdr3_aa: ASSSGPGSGANVLT
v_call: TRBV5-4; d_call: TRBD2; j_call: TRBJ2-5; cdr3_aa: ASSDQRGAAFETQY
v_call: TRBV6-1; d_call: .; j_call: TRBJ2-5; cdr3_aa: ASSEIYQGETQY
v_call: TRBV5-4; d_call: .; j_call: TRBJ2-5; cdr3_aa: ASSLIAEETQY
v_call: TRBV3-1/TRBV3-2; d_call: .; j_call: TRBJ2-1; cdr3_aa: ASSPMRTAYLYNEQF
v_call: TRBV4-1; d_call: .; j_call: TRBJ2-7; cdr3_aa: ASSQGSQLTYEQY
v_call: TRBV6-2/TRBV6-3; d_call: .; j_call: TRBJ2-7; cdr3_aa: ASSYSGRSSYEQY
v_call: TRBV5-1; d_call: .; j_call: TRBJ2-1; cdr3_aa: ASRNDGAYNEQF
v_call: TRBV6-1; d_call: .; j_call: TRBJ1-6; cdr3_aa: ASSEAYQILGSPLH
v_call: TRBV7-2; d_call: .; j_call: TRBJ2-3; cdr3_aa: ASSFFQGSGDTQY
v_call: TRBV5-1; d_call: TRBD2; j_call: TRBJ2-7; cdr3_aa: ASSLYAGETYEQY
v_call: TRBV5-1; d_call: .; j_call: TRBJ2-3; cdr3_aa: ASSPTPRLADTQY
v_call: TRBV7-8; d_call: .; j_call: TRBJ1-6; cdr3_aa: ASSLDGYSPLH
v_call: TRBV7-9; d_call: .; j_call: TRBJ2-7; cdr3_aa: ASSLTGDEQY
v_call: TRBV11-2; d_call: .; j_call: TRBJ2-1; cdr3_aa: ASSLEQAAYNEQF
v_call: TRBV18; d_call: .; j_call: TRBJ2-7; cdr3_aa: ASSPRSSSYEQY
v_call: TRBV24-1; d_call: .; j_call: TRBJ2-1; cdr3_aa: ATSAVRPNNEQF
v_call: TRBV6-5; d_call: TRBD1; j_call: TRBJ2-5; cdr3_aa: ASSRDSNQETQY
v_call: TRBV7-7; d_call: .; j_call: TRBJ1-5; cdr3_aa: ASSLAGDQPQH
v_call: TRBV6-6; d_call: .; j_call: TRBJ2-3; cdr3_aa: ASSYSTLAADTQY
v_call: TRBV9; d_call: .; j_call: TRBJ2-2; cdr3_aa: ASSPRPTGELF
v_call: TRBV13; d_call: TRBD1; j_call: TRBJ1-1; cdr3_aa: ASSLDRGGNTEAF
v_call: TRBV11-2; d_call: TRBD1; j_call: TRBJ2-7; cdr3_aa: ASSYLLGDRNYEQY
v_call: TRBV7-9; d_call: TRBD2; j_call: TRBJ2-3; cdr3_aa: ASSSRGGQVDTQY
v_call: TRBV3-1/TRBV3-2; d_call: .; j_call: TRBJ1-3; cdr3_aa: ASRPAGLVRGNTIY
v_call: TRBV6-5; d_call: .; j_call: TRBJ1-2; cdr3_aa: ASSYAGSGMDGYT
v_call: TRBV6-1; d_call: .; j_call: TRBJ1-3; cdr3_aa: ASSEWGYGNTIY
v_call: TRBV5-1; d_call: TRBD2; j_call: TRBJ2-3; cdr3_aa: ASRGVAGNTDTQY
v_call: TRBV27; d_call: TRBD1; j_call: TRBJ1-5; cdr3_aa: ASGRQGTNQPQH
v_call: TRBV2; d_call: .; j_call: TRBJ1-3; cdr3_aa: ASRDSSGNTIY
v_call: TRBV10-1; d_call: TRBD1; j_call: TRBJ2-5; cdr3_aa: ASSAGTGGETQY
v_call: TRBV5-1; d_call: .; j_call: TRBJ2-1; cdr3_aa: ASTAGSGLNEQF
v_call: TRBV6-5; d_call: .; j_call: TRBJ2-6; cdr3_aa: ASGLGVTGANVLT
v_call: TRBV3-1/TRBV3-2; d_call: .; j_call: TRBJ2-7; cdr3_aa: ASSQVRGEQY
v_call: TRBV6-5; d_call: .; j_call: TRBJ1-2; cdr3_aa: ASRYDSQYGYT
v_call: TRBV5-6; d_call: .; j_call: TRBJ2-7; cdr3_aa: ASTPTPSSYEQY